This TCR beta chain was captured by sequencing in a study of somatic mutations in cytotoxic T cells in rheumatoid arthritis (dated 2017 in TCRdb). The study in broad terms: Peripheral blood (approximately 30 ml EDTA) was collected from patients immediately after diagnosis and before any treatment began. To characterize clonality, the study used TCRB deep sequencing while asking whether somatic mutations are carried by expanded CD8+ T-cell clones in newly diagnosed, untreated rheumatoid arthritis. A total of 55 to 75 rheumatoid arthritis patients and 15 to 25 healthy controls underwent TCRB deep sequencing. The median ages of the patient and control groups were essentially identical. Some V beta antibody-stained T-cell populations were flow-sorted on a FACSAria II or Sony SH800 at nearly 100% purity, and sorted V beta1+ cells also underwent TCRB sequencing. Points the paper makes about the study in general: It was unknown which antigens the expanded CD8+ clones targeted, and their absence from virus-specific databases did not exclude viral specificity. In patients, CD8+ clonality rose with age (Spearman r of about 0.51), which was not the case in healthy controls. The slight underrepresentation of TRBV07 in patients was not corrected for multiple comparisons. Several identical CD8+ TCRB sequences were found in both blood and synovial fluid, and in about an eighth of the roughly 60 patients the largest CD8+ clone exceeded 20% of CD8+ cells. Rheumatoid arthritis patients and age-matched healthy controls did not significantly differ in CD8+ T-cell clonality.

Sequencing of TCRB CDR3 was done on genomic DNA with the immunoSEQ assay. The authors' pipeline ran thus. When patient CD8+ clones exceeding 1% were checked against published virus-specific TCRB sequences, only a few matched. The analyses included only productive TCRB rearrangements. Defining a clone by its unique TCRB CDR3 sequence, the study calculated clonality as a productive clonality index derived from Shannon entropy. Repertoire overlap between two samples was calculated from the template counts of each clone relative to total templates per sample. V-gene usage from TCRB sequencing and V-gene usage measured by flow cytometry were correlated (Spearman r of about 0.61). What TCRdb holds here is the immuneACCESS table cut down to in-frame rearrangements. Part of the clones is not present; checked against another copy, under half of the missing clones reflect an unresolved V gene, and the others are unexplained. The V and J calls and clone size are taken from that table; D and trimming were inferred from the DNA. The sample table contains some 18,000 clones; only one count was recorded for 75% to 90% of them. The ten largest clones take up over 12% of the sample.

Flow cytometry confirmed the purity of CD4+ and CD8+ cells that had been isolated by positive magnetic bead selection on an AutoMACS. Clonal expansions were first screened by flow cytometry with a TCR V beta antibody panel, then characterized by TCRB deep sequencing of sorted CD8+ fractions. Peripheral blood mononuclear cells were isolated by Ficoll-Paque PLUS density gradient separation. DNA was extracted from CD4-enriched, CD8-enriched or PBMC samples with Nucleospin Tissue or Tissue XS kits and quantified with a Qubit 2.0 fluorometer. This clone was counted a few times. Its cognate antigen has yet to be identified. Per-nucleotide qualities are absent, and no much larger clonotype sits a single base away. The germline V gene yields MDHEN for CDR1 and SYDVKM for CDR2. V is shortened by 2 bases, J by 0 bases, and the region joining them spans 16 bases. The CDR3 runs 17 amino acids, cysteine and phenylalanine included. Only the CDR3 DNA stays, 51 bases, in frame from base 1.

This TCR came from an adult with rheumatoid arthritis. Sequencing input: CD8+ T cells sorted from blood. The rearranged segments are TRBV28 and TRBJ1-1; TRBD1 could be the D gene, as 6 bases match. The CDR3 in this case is CASSLEYGGAMNTEAFF. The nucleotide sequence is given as TGTGCCAGCAGTTTAGAATATGGGGGCGCCATGAACACTGAAGCTTTCTTT. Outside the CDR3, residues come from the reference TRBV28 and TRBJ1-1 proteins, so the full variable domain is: DVKVTQSSRYLVKRTGEKVFLECVQDMDHENMFWYRQDPGLGLRLIYFSYDVKMKEKGDIPEGYSVSREKKERFSLILESASTNQTSMYLCASSLEYGGAMNTEAFFGQGTRLTVV.